This TCR beta chain was sequenced during a study of cytomegalovirus exposure and HLA in healthy donors. Study-level information: The roughly 110 validation repertoires matched the roughly 630 first-cohort repertoires in platform, a later analysis reported.

In regard to this clone: Antigen specificity is unknown.

Broader study findings: Within the approximately 120 validation repertoires, first-cohort TCR clusters tended to co-occur, according to a later analysis. Reports indicated that the classifier achieved high specificity and sensitivity in diagnosing cytomegalovirus status. Overall, approximately 150 TCR beta chains were annotated as cytomegalovirus-associated.

Sequencing used immunoSEQ multiplex PCR; TCRdb keeps in-frame clones, though not all of them. The sample records 150,000 to 200,000 clones, about 82% being singletons. The sequenced material came from PBMCs. The clonotype comes from a woman between 18 and 29 years old in good health and CMV-seronegative.

The CDR3 here is CASSPKRMRGASNTGELFF. The DNA of the CDR3 is TGTGCCAGCTCACCTAAGAGGATGCGCGGGGCTTCGAACACCGGGGAGCTGTTTTTT. This chain links TRBV18 with TRBJ2-2; TRBD2 is a possible D gene (6 bases). The germline V and J ends were trimmed by 3 bases and 0 bases, with 20 bases remaining between them. The CDR3 totals 19 residues. The germline CDR1 and CDR2 sequences are KGHSH and LQKENI.